There are many counts of the clone carrying this T cell receptor beta chain. Antigen: not known. This sample is drawn from a study of CD8 T cells in ankylosing spondylitis. Broader study findings: In peripheral blood, disease-linked CD8+ clones occurred at relatively low frequencies. According to the report, clones linked to the disease were significantly enriched in matched synovial fluid samples taken from ankylosing spondylitis patients.

This CDR3 is 15 amino acids long. The V segment lost 6 bases and the J segment 4 bases; nucleotides outside the gene matches: 5. TCRdb re-called the 5' RACE reads with MiXCR, one entry per CDR3 protein. The sample comprises about 230,000 distinct CDR3 sequences, roughly 8.2% of which are singletons, and roughly 5% rests with the top ten. This TCR was sampled from a female donor with ankylosing spondylitis or in good health (not recorded which). The chain has TRBV12-3 or TRBV12-4 and TRBJ2-2, with 10 nucleotides matching TRBD1. The sequenced sample was blood, either unsorted or a sorted T cell fraction (not recorded which). CDR3 residues: CASSRQGAATGELFF. As DNA, the CDR3 is TGTGCCAGCAGCCGACAGGGGGCGGCCACCGGGGAGCTGTTTTTT.